These 31 T cell receptor beta chains originate from one sample sequenced in a study of T cells in Graves' hyperthyroidism and ophthalmopathy. Amplified regions were TCR beta CDR3 sequences from RNA transcripts. HTBI primers were the set used in a first-round RT-PCR of the TCR CDR3. TCRdb called the multiplex PCR reads again in MiXCR, with one record for every CDR3 protein. Of a few hundred thousand distinct CDR3 sequences in the sample, around 13% were seen once. The material sequenced was blood. The receptors originated from a woman younger than 45 with Graves' ophthalmopathy.

Remarks on this clonotype: It is likely a read error, because the conserved phenylalanine at the end of the CDR3 is missing. The chain uses TRBV27 and TRBJ2-3; 7 bases map to TRBD2. CDR1 is MNHEY and CDR2 is SMNVEV in the germline V gene (reference sequence). CDR3 length equals 18 residues. Unmatched junction bases numbered 20, after V lost 8 bases and J lost 3 bases. The CDR3 sequence: CASWGGGGFVLATDTQYL. The CDR3, as DNA: TGTGCCAGCTGGGGGGGTGGTGGATTCGTTCTAGCAACAGATACGCAGTATCTT.

Worth noting for this clonotype: A much larger clone lies one base from this, so it may be a read error. The chain recombines TRBV7-9 with TRBJ1-1; D perhaps matches TRBD1 (5 bases). V was trimmed by 5 bases and J by 1 base, leaving 11 bases between them. Germline V gene sequence: CDR1 SEHNR, CDR2 FQNEAQ (reference sequence). The CDR3 loop spans 14 amino acids. CDR3 coding DNA: TGTGCCAGCAGCCCCGGGGCACAGAACACTGAAGCTTTCTTT. It is translated as CASSPGAQNTEAFF.

This clonotype appeared many times. The rearrangement uses TRBV7-9 and TRBJ1-1, with D possibly TRBD1 on 6 matching bases. This CDR3 comprises 13 residues. V lost 5 bases and J 5 bases, leaving 12 bases between the germline ends. The V gene's germline CDR1 is SEHNR and CDR2 FQNEAQ (reference sequence). CDR3 sequence reads: CASSLNRDTEAFF. CDR3 DNA: TGTGCCAGCAGCCTCAACAGGGATACTGAAGCTTTCTTT.

The sample holds many counts of this clonotype. The rearrangement uses TRBV20-1 and TRBJ2-5, with D possibly being TRBD2 (5 bases). Trimming took off 5 bases at V and 10 bases at J, with 17 bases between the two ends. Germline loops: CDR1 DFQATT, CDR2 SNEGSKA (reference sequence). There are 12 residues in the CDR3. This chain's CDR3 is CSASTDEGFQYF. The CDR3 DNA reads as TGCAGTGCTTCAACGGATGAGGGTTTCCAGTACTTC.

This clonotype has just a few counts. The V and J genes are TRBV27 and TRBJ1-2; D gene unclear. CDR3 length equals 17 residues. Germline values: CDR1 MNHEY, CDR2 SMNVEV (reference sequence). V shed 1 base and J shed 0 bases, with 15 bases lying between them. CDR3 nucleotides: TGTGCCAGCAGTTTATTCGCCTACCGGGAAGCTAACTATGGCTACACCTTC. Amino acid sequence: CASSLFAYREANYGYTF.

This clonotype has at least ten counts. The chain has TRBV2 and TRBJ2-1; D ambiguous. CDR3 length equals 15 residues. V gave up 1 base and J gave up 8 bases, with 15 bases separating them. CDR1 SNHLY and CDR2 FYNNEI come from the germline V gene. The CDR3 nucleotides read TGTGCCAGCAGTGAAGGATACTTAAATCACGATGAGCAGTTCTTC. Its protein product is CASSEGYLNHDEQFF.

This clonotype was detected a few times. A much larger clone lies a single base off, so this may be a read error. V is TRBV7-8 and J is TRBJ2-7; D perhaps matches TRBD2 (6 bases). Germline assignment: CDR1 SGHVS and CDR2 FQNEAQ. The CDR3 covers 16 residues. V lost 5 bases, J lost 3 bases, and 20 bases lay in between. This CDR3 is CASSQVGGGVGYEQYF. DNA for the CDR3: TGTGCCAGCAGCCAAGTGGGGGGTGGCGTAGGCTACGAGCAGTACTTC.

This chain joins TRBV5-1 and TRBJ1-6; D possibly corresponds to TRBD1 (5 bases). Trimming took off 4 bases at V and 8 bases at J, with 13 bases between the two ends. The CDR3 is 14 residues long. CDR1 and CDR2 from the germline V gene are SGHRS and YFSETQ. CDR3 DNA: TGCGCCAGCAGCGTGGGGGTTCTGGATTCACCCCTCCACTTT. It specifies CASSVGVLDSPLHF.

This clonotype has at least ten counts. The V and J genes are TRBV7-3 and TRBJ2-3; D remains ambiguous. CDR3 length: 14 residues. Germline values: CDR1 SGHTA, CDR2 FQGTGA. V gave up 2 bases and J gave up 4 bases, with 10 bases separating them. The CDR3 bases are TGTGCCAGCAGCTTATTGGAGAAGGCAGATACGCAGTATTTT. This translates into CASSLLEKADTQYF. Using reference TRBV7-3 and TRBJ2-3 for the parts outside the CDR3, the full variable domain is GAGVSQTPSNKVTEKGKYVELRCDPISGHTALYWYRQSLGQGPEFLIYFQGTGAADDSGLPNDRFFAVRPEGSVSTLKIQRTERGDSAVYLCASSLLEKADTQYFGPGTRLTVL.

This clonotype was recorded many times. This chain connects TRBV18 to TRBJ1-5; 7 bases line up with TRBD1. V trimming: 3 bases; J trimming: 5 bases; junction bases outside the gene matches: 7. Looked up from germline, CDR1 is KGHSH and CDR2 is LQKENI. The CDR3 is 15 amino acids. The DNA for the CDR3 is TGTGCCAGCTCACCTTTAGGGGGCCGTGATCAGCCCCAGCATTTT. Residues: CASSPLGGRDQPQHF.

At least ten counts were recorded for this clonotype. The chain employs TRBV2 and TRBJ2-6; 9 nucleotides match TRBD1. The length of the CDR3 is 22 residues. CDR1 and CDR2 from the germline V gene are SNHLY and FYNNEI. After removal of 1 base from V and 4 bases from J, the junction contained 20 bases not matched to a gene. The CDR3 is CASSEDWDRDSSTPLGANVLTF. As DNA, the CDR3 is TGTGCCAGCAGTGAAGATTGGGACAGGGACTCCTCTACGCCTTTGGGGGCCAACGTCCTGACTTTC.

This clonotype showed up many times. The rearrangement links TRBV7-8 to TRBJ1-2; 8 nucleotides line up with TRBD1. Germline V gives CDR1 SGHVS, CDR2 FQNEAQ. This CDR3 contains 15 residues. With 5 bases clipped from V and 4 bases from J, the junction kept 9 bases outside the gene matches. This CDR3 reads CASSPRDRLLYGYTF. CDR3 nucleotides: TGTGCCAGCAGCCCCCGGGACAGGTTACTCTATGGCTACACCTTC.

This clonotype appeared a few times. At one end the junction does not follow the germline gene, possibly because of a read error. This rearrangement joins TRBV7-6 to TRBJ2-1, with 10 bases matching TRBD2. CDR1 SGHVS and CDR2 FNYEAQ come from the germline V gene. The CDR3 has 14 residues. For the CDR3, the DNA is TGTGCCAGCAGCCTTAGCGGGGGGACTCGGGAGCAGTCCTTC. Amino acid sequence: CASSLSGGTREQSF. The full variable domain, in which reference TRBV7-6 and TRBJ2-1 provide the parts outside the CDR3, is GAGVSQSPRYKVTKRGQDVALRCDPISGHVSLYWYRQALGQGPEFLTYFNYEAQQDKSGLPNDRFSAERPEGSISTLTIQRTEQRDSAMYRCASSLSGGTREQSFGPGTRLTVL.

This clonotype was counted ten times or more. This rearrangement joins TRBV20-1 to TRBJ2-2; D is unclear. This CDR3 is 15 amino acids long. CDR1 is DFQATT, CDR2 SNEGSKA, per germline (reference sequence). V lost 1 base and J lost 4, with 13 bases in between. The CDR3 sequence is CSARGPPPGTGELFF. As DNA, the CDR3 is TGCAGTGCTAGAGGACCCCCGCCTGGCACCGGGGAGCTGTTTTTT.

The V and J genes are TRBV7-2 and TRBJ2-7; D perhaps matches TRBD1 (5 bases). There are 14 residues in the CDR3. The germline V gene encodes CDR1 SGHTA and CDR2 FQGNSA. Trimming cost V 1 base and J 1 base, with 8 bases left between them. DNA of the CDR3: TGTGCCAGCAGCTTAGAGGGGTATTCCTACGAGCAGTACTTC. It encodes CASSLEGYSYEQYF.

This clonotype was picked up many times. The V and J genes are TRBV19 and TRBJ2-1; 9 bases fit TRBD1. With V trimmed by 5 bases and J by 8 bases, 10 bases remained unmatched. CDR1 LNHDA and CDR2 SQIVND come from the germline V gene (reference sequence). This CDR3 has 15 amino acids. In DNA form, the CDR3 reads TGTGCCAGTAGTCCCCCCGGGACAGGGATCCATGAGCAGTTCTTC. The encoded protein is CASSPPGTGIHEQFF.

The table lists this clonotype with many counts. The J gene is TRBJ1-4, the V gene TRBV28; a possible D gene is TRBD1 (5 bases). This CDR3 comprises 14 residues. Between the trimmed V and J ends, which lost 4 bases and 7 bases, there was a span of 13 bases. Per germline, CDR1 MDHEN and CDR2 SYDVKM. The CDR3 sequence: CASSSTVGGEKLFF. CDR3 coding DNA: TGTGCCAGCAGTTCCACGGTGGGGGGTGAAAAACTGTTTTTT.

The chain joins TRBV15 to TRBJ2-3; D gene uncertain. The germline V and J ends were trimmed by 7 bases and 0 bases, with 11 bases remaining between them. Germline-derived CDR1 and CDR2 are LNHNV and YYDKDF (reference sequence). The CDR3 consists of 14 residues. The CDR3 loop reads CATKVTSSTDTQYF. CDR3 coding DNA: TGTGCCACCAAGGTCACCTCTAGCACAGATACGCAGTATTTT.

This clonotype was seen ten or more times. The chain couples TRBV28 to TRBJ1-5, with D unresolved. The CDR3 has 14 amino acids. V shed 2 bases and J shed 6 bases, with 11 bases lying between them. Germline CDR1 MDHEN, CDR2 SYDVKM. The CDR3 sequence is CASSLTGQFQPQHF. CDR3 sequence (DNA): TGTGCCAGCAGTTTAACCGGGCAGTTTCAGCCCCAGCATTTT.

Many counts were recorded for this clonotype. J is TRBJ1-6 and V is TRBV6-5; tentatively, D is TRBD1 (5 bases). Trimming shortened V by 2 bases and J by 3 bases, and 11 bases separated the two germline ends. The length of the CDR3 is 16 residues. CDR1 is MNHEY and CDR2 is SVGAGI in the germline V gene. The CDR3, as DNA: TGTGCCAGCAGTTACAAGGGGACTCTCTATAATTCACCCCTCCACTTT. Translation gives CASSYKGTLYNSPLHF.

This clonotype was detected many times. The genes are TRBV7-8 and TRBJ2-3; 10 bases fit TRBD1. V trimming: 4 bases; J trimming: 5 bases; junction bases outside the gene matches: 6. The CDR3 runs 15 residues. CDR1 and CDR2 (germline): SGHVS, FQNEAQ. CDR3 residues: CASSSKRDRGDTQYF. The CDR3 nucleotides read TGTGCCAGCAGCTCCAAAAGGGACAGGGGAGATACGCAGTATTTT.

The sample holds many counts of this clonotype. The chain has TRBV20-1 and TRBJ1-1, with 7 bases identical to TRBD1. This CDR3 has 15 residues. V was pared by 4 bases and J by 3 bases, with 11 bases of the junction left unmatched. From germline, CDR1 is DFQATT and CDR2 SNEGSKA (reference sequence). CDR3 loop: CSATPRGQMYTEAFF. CDR3 nucleotide sequence: TGCAGTGCTACTCCCCGGGGACAGATGTACACTGAAGCTTTCTTT.

The gene calls are TRBV28 and TRBJ2-3, with 9 bases lining up with TRBD2. CDR1 is MDHEN and CDR2 is SYDVKM in the germline V gene. Trimming cost V 7 bases and J 14 bases; bases outside gene matches: 16. This CDR3 has 14 amino acids. In nucleotides, the CDR3 is TGTGCCAGCATGGGCGGGAGGGAAACAGATACTCGGTATTTT. Its translation is CASMGGRETDTRYF.

The table lists this clonotype with many counts. This rearrangement joins TRBV24-1 to TRBJ2-5, with TRBD1 identical over 7 bases. The CDR3 is 16 amino acids. Per the germline V gene, CDR1 is KGHDR and CDR2 is SFDVKD. V shed 2 bases and J 1 base; nucleotides not matched to a gene: 6. Here the CDR3 DNA reads TGTGCCACCAGTGATTCTCGCCGGGACAGCCAAGAGACCCAGTACTTC. It translates to CATSDSRRDSQETQYF.

The rearrangement joins TRBV20-1 to TRBJ1-1; no clear D gene. Trimming cost V 0 bases and J 2 bases, with 13 bases left between them. This CDR3 is built from 15 residues. CDR1 DFQATT and CDR2 SNEGSKA come from the germline V gene (reference sequence). The CDR3 bases are TGCAGTGCTAGAGATAGGCGGGTTAGTAACACTGAAGCTTTCTTT. This codes for CSARDRRVSNTEAFF.

This clonotype was seen repeatedly, ten times or more. The CDR3 DNA is TGCGCCAGCAGCTTGGATGGTCAGCCCCAGCATTTT. This encodes CASSLDGQPQHF. J is TRBJ1-5 and V is TRBV5-1, with unresolved D. The germline CDR1 and CDR2 sequences are SGHRS and YFSETQ. The V end was cut by 0 bases, the J end by 6 bases, with 4 bases between. There are 12 residues in the CDR3.

The sample holds a few counts of this clonotype. The V and J genes are TRBV9 and TRBJ1-2; D might be TRBD1 (6 bases). V gave up 0 bases and J gave up 5 bases, with 14 bases separating them. Looked up from germline, CDR1 is SGDLS and CDR2 is YYNGEE. This CDR3 is 15 amino acids long. For the CDR3, the DNA is TGTGCCAGCAGCGTAGGGGGGGGGGCGTCGTATGGCTACACCTTC. Its protein product is CASSVGGGASYGYTF.

This clonotype was observed many times. The J gene is TRBJ2-1, the V gene TRBV7-2, with 9 bases matching TRBD2. J was trimmed by 8 bases and V by 5 bases; bases with no gene match: 10. Germline CDR1 reads SGHTA; CDR2 reads FQGNSA. The CDR3 runs 15 residues. CDR3 DNA sequence: TGTGCCAGCAGCGCCGGGACTAGCAGGGGCGATGAGCAGTTCTTC. Its protein product is CASSAGTSRGDEQFF. The variable domain in full, completed from reference TRBV7-2 and TRBJ2-1, reads GAGVSQSPSNKVTEKGKDVELRCDPISGHTALYWYRQSLGQGLEFLIYFQGNSAPDKSGLPSDRFSAERTGGSVSTLTIQRTQQEDSAVYLCASSAGTSRGDEQFFGPGTRLTVL.

This clonotype has ten or more counts. This sequence joins TRBV7-9 and TRBJ2-3; 7 positions match TRBD2. The CDR3 is made up of 16 amino acids. With V trimmed by 8 bases and J by 5 bases, 16 bases remained unmatched. From germline, CDR1 is SEHNR and CDR2 FQNEAQ (reference sequence). The CDR3 coding sequence is TGTGCCAGCGGCCCGCTCCAGAGCGGGGTCGTAGATACGCAGTATTTT. It translates to CASGPLQSGVVDTQYF.

This clonotype showed up many times. The chain recombines TRBV12-3 or TRBV12-4 with TRBJ1-2, with 7 bases fitting TRBD1. V was pared by 7 bases and J by 3 bases, with 2 bases of the junction left unmatched. CDR3 size: 12 residues. In DNA, the CDR3 is TGTGCCAGCACTGACAGGGACTATGGCTACACCTTC. Protein sequence: CASTDRDYGYTF.

With respect to this clonotype: This clone may be a read error of a much larger clone one base away. The V gene is TRBV2, the J gene TRBJ2-1; D unresolved. The V and J ends lost 1 base and 6 bases respectively, with 7 bases between them. CDR1 is SNHLY and CDR2 is FYNNEI in the germline V gene. This CDR3 spans 13 amino acids. CDR3 nucleotides: TGTGCCAGCAGTGAAGACAGCACCAATGAGCAGTTCTTC. The encoded protein is CASSEDSTNEQFF.